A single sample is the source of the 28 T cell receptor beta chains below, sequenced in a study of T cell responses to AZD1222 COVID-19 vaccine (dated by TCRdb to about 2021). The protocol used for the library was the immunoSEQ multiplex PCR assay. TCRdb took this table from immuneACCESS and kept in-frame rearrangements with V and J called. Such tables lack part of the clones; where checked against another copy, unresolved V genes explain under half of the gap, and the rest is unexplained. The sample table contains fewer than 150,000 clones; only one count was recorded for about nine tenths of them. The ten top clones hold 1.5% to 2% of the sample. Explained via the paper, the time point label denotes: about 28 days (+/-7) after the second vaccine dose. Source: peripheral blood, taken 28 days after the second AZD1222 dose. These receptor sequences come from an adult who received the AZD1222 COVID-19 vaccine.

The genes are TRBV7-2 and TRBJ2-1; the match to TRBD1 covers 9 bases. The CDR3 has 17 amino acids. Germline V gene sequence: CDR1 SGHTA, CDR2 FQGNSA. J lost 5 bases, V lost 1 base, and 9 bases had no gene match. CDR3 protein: CASSLDMDRGTHNEQFF. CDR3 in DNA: TGTGCCAGCAGCTTAGACATGGACAGGGGTACCCACAATGAGCAGTTCTTC.

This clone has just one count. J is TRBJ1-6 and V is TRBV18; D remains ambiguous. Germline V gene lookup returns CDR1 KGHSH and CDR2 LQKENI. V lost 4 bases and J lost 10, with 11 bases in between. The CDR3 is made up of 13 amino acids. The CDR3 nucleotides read TGTGCCAGCTCACAACCAGGAGCCTCACCCCTCCACTTT. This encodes CASSQPGASPLHF.

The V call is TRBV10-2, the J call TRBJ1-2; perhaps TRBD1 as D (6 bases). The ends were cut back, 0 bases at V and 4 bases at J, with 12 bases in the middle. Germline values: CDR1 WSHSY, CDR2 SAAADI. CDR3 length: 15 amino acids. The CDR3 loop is CASSESGQTFYGYTF. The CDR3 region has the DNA TGCGCCAGCAGTGAGTCCGGACAGACCTTCTATGGCTACACCTTC.

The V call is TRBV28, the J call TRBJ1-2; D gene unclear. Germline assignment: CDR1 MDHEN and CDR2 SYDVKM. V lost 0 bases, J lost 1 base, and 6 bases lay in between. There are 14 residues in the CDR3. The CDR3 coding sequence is TGTGCCAGCAGTTTATGGGAGGGTAACTATGGCTACACCTTC. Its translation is CASSLWEGNYGYTF.

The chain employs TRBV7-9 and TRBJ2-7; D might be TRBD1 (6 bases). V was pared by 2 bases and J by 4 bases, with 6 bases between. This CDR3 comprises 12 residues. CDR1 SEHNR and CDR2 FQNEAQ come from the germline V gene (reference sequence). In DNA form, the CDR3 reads TGTGCCAGCAGCTTAACAGGGTACGAGCAGTACGTC. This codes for CASSLTGYEQYV.

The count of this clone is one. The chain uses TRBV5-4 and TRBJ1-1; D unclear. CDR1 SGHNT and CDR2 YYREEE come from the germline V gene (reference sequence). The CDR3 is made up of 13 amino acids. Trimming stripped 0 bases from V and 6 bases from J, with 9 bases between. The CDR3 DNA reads TGTGCCAGCAGCTTGGACGGGTTCCCTGAAGCTTTCTTT. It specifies CASSLDGFPEAFF.

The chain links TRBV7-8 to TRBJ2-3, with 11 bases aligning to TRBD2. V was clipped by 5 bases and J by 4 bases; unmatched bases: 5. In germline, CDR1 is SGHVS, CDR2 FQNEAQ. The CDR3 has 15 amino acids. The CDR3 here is CASSLSGGAPDTQYF. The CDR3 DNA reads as TGTGCCAGCAGCCTTAGCGGGGGGGCTCCAGATACGCAGTATTTT.

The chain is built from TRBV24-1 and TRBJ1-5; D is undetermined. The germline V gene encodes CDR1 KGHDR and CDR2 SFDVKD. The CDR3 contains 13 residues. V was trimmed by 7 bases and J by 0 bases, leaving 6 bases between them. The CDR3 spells CATRGGSNQPQHF. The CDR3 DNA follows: TGTGCCACCAGGGGAGGTAGCAATCAGCCCCAGCATTTT.

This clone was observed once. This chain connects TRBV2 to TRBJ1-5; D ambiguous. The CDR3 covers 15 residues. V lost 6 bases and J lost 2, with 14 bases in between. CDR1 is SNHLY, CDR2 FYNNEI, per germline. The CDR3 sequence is CASRTGMGGNQPQHF. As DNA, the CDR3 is TGTGCCAGCAGAACGGGGATGGGCGGCAATCAGCCCCAGCATTTT.

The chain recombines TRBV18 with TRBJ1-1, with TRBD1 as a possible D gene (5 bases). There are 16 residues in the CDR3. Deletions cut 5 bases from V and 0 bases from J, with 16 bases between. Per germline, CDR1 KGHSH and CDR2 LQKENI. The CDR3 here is CASSGATVLMNTEAFF. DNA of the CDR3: TGTGCCAGCTCAGGGGCGACAGTCCTCATGAACACTGAAGCTTTCTTT.

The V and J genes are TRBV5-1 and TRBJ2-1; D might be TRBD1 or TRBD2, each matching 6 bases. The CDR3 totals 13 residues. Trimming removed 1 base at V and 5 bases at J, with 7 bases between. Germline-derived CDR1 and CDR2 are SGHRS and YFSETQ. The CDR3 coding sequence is TGCGCCAGCAGCTTGAGGGGGGACAATGAGCAGTTCTTC. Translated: CASSLRGDNEQFF.

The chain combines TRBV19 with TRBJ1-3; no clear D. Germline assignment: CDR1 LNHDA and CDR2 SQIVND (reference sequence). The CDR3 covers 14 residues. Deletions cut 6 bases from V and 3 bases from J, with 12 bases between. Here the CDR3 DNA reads TGTGCCAGTAGCTCCGGCGGGGTTGGAAACACCATATATTTT. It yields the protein CASSSGGVGNTIYF.

DNA of the CDR3: TGTGCCAGCAGCTCGGGACTGGAAAAGAATCAGCCCCAGCATTTT. Its translation: CASSSGLEKNQPQHF. The chain is built from TRBV7-8 and TRBJ1-5; tentatively, D is TRBD1 (5 bases). This CDR3 is 15 amino acids long. The germline V gene has CDR1 SGHVS and CDR2 FQNEAQ. V was shortened by 4 bases and J by 4 bases, with 14 bases between the two germline ends.

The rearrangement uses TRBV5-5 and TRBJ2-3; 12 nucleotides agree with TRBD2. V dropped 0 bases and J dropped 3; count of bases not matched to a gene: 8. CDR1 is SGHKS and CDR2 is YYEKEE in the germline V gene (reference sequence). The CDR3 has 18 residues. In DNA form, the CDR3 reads TGTGCCAGCAGCTTGGTGGCTAGCGGGGGGGCTTGGACAGATACGCAGTATTTT. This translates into CASSLVASGGAWTDTQYF.

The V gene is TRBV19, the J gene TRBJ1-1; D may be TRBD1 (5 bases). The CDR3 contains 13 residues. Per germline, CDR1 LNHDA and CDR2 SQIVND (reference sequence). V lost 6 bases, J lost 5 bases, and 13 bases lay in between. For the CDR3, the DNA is TGTGCCAGTAGGCGGGGGGATTATACTGAAGCTTTCTTT. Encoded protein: CASRRGDYTEAFF.

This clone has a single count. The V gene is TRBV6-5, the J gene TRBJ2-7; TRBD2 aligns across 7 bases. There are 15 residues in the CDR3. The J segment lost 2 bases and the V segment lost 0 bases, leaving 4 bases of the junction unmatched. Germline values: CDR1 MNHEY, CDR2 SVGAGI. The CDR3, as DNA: TGTGCCAGCAGTTACTCATCCAGCGGGACCTACGAGCAGTACTTC. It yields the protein CASSYSSSGTYEQYF.

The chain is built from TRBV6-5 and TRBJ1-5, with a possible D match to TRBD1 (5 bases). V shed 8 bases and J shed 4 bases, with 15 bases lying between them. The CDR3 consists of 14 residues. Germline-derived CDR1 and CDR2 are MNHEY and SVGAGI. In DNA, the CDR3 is TGTGCCAGCCTCGGAGTGGGGGAGAATCAGCCCCAGCATTTT. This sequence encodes CASLGVGENQPQHF.

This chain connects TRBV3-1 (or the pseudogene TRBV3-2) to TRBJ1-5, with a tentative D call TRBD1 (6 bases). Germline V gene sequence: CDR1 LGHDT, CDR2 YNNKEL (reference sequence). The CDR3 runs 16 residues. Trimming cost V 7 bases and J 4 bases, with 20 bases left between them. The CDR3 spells CASILRQDGGNQPQHF. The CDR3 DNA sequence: TGTGCCAGCATCCTTAGACAGGACGGGGGGAATCAGCCCCAGCATTTT.

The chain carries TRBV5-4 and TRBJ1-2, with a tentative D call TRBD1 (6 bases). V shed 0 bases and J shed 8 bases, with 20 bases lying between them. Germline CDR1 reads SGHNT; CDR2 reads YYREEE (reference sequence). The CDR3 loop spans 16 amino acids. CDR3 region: CASSLDGDPRGYGYTF. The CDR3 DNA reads TGTGCCAGCAGCTTGGATGGGGACCCCAGGGGATACGGCTACACCTTC.

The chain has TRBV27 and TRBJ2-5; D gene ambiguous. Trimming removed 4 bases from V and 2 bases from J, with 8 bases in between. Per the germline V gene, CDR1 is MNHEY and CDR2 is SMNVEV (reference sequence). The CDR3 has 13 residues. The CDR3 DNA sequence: TGTGCCAGCAGTTCCCCCCCACAAGAGACCCAGTACTTC. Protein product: CASSSPPQETQYF.

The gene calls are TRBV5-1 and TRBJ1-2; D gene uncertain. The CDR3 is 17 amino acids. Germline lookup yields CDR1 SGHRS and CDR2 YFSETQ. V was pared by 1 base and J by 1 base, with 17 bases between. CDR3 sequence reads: CASSLNVPSPINYGYTF. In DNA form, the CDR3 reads TGCGCCAGCAGCTTGAATGTACCCTCCCCAATTAACTATGGCTACACCTTC.

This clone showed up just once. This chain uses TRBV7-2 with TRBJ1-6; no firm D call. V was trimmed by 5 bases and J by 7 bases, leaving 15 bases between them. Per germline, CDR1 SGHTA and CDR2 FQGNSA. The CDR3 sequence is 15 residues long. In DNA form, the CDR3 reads TGTGCCAGCAGCCTTAACACACCGAGGAATTCACCCCTCCACTTT. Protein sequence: CASSLNTPRNSPLHF.

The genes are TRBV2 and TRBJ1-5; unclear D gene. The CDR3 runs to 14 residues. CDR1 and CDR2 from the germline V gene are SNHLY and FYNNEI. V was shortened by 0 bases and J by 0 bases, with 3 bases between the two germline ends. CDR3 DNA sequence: TGTGCCAGCAGTGAAGCGAATAGCAATCAGCCCCAGCATTTT. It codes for CASSEANSNQPQHF.

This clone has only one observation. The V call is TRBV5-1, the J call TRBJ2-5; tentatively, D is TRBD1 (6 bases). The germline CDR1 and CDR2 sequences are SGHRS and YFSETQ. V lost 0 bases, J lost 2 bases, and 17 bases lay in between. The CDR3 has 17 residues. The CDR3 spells CASSLVGSSRGQETQYF. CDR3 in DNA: TGCGCCAGCAGCTTGGTTGGGTCTTCCAGGGGACAAGAGACCCAGTACTTC.

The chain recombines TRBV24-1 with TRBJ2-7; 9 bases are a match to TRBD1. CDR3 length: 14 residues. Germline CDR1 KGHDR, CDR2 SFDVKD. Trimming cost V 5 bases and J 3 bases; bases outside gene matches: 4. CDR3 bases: TGTGCCACCAGTGGCGGGACAGGGAACTACGAGCAGTACGTC. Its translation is CATSGGTGNYEQYV.

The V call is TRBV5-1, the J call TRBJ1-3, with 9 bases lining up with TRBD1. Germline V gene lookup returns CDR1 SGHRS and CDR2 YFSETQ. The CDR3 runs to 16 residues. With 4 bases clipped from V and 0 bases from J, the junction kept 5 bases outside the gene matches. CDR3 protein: CASSTGQGNSGNTIYF. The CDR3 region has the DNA TGCGCCAGCAGCACCGGACAGGGGAACTCTGGAAACACCATATATTTT.

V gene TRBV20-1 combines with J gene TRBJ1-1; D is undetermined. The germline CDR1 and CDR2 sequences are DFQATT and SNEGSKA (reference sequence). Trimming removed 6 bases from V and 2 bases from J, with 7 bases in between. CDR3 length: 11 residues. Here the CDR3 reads CSAAGNTEAFF. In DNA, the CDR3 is TGCAGTGCGGCAGGTAACACTGAAGCTTTCTTT.

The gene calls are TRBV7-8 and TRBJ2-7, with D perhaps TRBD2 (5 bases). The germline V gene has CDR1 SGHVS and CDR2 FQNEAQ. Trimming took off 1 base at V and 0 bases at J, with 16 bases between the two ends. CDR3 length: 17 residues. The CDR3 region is CASSLGALAFSSYEQYF. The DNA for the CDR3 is TGTGCCAGCAGCTTAGGGGCCCTAGCTTTCAGCTCCTACGAGCAGTACTTC.